This T cell receptor beta chain comes out of a study of T cell changes during pregnancy in multiple sclerosis. The protocol was immunoSEQ multiplex PCR, while the TCRdb copy is restricted to in-frame clones and leaves out a portion. The table lists 25,000 to 35,000 clones, about 85% of them singletons. V was shortened by 2 bases and J by 5 bases, with 13 bases between the two germline ends. The CDR3 covers 15 residues. CDR1 SNHLY and CDR2 FYNNEI come from the germline V gene. This clonotype was obtained from a female donor with multiple sclerosis, enrolled in a pregnancy study. The rearrangement uses TRBV2 and TRBJ2-1, with D perhaps TRBD2 (6 bases). The starting material was CD8+ T cells from peripheral blood mononuclear cells, obtained after pregnancy. The CDR3 here is CASSEWAGGDNEQFF. CDR3 DNA: TGTGCCAGCAGTGAATGGGCCGGGGGAGACAATGAGCAGTTCTTC. Based on the CDR3 plus reference TRBV2 and TRBJ2-1, the full variable domain is EPEVTQTPSHQVTQMGQEVILRCVPISNHLYFYWYRQILGQKVEFLVSFYNNEISEKSEIFDDQFSVERPDGSNFTLKIRSTKLEDSAMYFCASSEWAGGDNEQFFGPGTRLTVL.